Below, 23 T cell receptor beta chains from the same sample are listed, as sequenced in a study of post-analysis software for immune sequencing data. Study-level findings and limits: When patients were compared with controls, roughly five TRBV segments were more frequent, TRBV5-6, TRBV5-1 and TRBV20-1 among them.

Unique molecular identifiers were built into the TCR beta cDNA libraries. MiXCR, run by TCRdb on the PCR reads, gives a single entry per CDR3 protein. Of more than 500,000 distinct CDR3 sequences in the sample, approximately 31% were seen once. No antigens are known for them. The sequenced sample was blood. These receptors originate from a girl aged 2 to 17 with multiple sclerosis.

V is TRBV20-1 and J is TRBJ2-7; 9 bases line up with TRBD2. This CDR3 comprises 14 residues. The V gene's germline CDR1 is DFQATT and CDR2 SNEGSKA (reference sequence). V lost 3 bases, J lost 2 bases, and 5 bases stayed unmatched. CDR3 bases: TGCAGTGCTAGTCCTAGCGGGGCCACCTACGAGCAGTACTTC. Translating it yields CSASPSGATYEQYF.

This clonotype was counted only a few times. The chain recombines TRBV29-1 with TRBJ1-2, with 11 positions matching TRBD1. This CDR3 region has 15 residues. Trimming at V came to 4 bases and at J to 9 bases, leaving 13 bases not matched to a gene. CDR1 SQVTM and CDR2 ANQGSEA come from the germline V gene. CDR3 region: CSVAPYAGTGGSYTF. As DNA, the CDR3 is TGCAGCGTTGCGCCGTACGCCGGGACAGGGGGTAGCTACACCTTC.

The chain links TRBV7-9 to TRBJ2-4; D possibly matches TRBD1 or TRBD2 (6 bases each). The J call may be incorrect, as the DNA end agrees better with TRBJ2-7. Germline loops: CDR1 SEHNR, CDR2 FQNEAQ (reference sequence). The CDR3 length is 16 residues. The CDR3 DNA follows: TGTGCCAGCAGCTTAACGAGGGGGAGGCCCCCCTACGAGCAGTACTTC. Residues: CASSLTRGRPPYEQYF.

The chain joins TRBV11-2 to TRBJ1-4; D ambiguous. Germline V gene data show CDR1 as SGHAT and CDR2 as FQNNGV. Trimming cost V 0 bases and J 6 bases, with 14 bases left between them. The CDR3 spans 16 residues. The CDR3 DNA is TGTGCCAGCAGCTTAGAGGCGGAAAAGTTGGATGAAAAACTGTTTTTT. Protein: CASSLEAEKLDEKLFF.

This clonotype has more than one count but fewer than ten. DNA for the CDR3: TGCGCCAGCGGCCCCCTCACAGGGATCTATGGCTACACCTTC. It is translated as CASGPLTGIYGYTF. This chain connects TRBV5-1 to TRBJ1-2; D possibly corresponds to TRBD1 (6 bases). The CDR3 length is 14 residues. Germline V gene data show CDR1 as SGHRS and CDR2 as YFSETQ. V was shortened by 7 bases and J by 4 bases, with 17 bases between the two germline ends.

The V and J genes are TRBV7-8 and TRBJ2-5; 11 bases fit TRBD2. The end of the DNA is better explained by TRBJ2-7, so the J call may be wrong. The CDR3 extends over 16 amino acids. Germline V gene data show CDR1 as SGHVS and CDR2 as FQNEAQ. This CDR3 reads CASSSQTSGEHYEQYF. The CDR3, as DNA: TGTGCCAGCAGCTCGCAGACTAGCGGGGAACATTACGAGCAGTACTTC.

The sample holds one count of this clonotype. This chain connects TRBV5-5 to TRBJ2-1; the D gene could be TRBD1 or TRBD2 (5 bases each). Trimming shortened V by 0 bases and J by 3 bases, and 19 bases separated the two germline ends. CDR1 is SGHKS, CDR2 YYEKEE, per germline (reference sequence). The CDR3 totals 18 residues. The CDR3 loop reads CASSLAETGAPRYNEQFF. CDR3 DNA sequence: TGTGCCAGCAGCTTGGCAGAAACCGGGGCACCCCGCTACAATGAGCAGTTCTTC.

This chain connects TRBV5-1 to TRBJ1-4; D unclear. The CDR3 spans 15 residues. CDR1 is SGHRS and CDR2 is YFSETQ in the germline V gene. V lost 1 base and J lost 0, with 7 bases in between. The CDR3 here is CASSLLGATNEKLFF. The CDR3 DNA follows: TGCGCCAGCAGCTTGCTCGGGGCAACTAATGAAAAACTGTTTTTT. Drawing the rest from reference TRBV5-1 and TRBJ1-4, the complete variable domain is KAGVTQTPRYLIKTRGQQVTLSCSPISGHRSVSWYQQTPGQGLQFLFEYFSETQRNKGNFPGRFSGRQFSNSRSEMNVSTLELGDSALYLCASSLLGATNEKLFFGSGTQLSVL.

Worth noting for this clonotype: One junction end disagrees with the germline gene, perhaps due to a read error. J is TRBJ2-3 and V is TRBV7-2, with 7 bases fitting TRBD1. This CDR3 has 15 amino acids. CDR1 SGHTA and CDR2 FQGNSA come from the germline V gene. CDR3 sequence: CAGSPYRGITDTQYF. As DNA, the CDR3 is TGTGCCGGCAGCCCCTACAGGGGTATTACAGATACGCAGTATTTT.

About this clonotype: A much larger clone sits a single nucleotide away, making a read error possible. The chain uses TRBV10-2 and TRBJ2-3; D is uncertain. Per germline, CDR1 WSHSY and CDR2 SAAADI. The CDR3 loop spans 11 amino acids. CDR3 loop: CTSSEQDTQYF. The DNA of the CDR3 is TGCACCAGCAGTGAGCAAGATACGCAGTATTTT.

This chain links TRBV7-2 with TRBJ2-1, with 11 bases aligning to TRBD2. CDR1 and CDR2 from the germline V gene are SGHTA and FQGNSA. V lost 1 base to trimming and J lost 7 bases; unmatched junction nucleotides: 12. The CDR3 contains 18 residues. As DNA, the CDR3 is TGTGCCAGCAGCTTAGAATTTGCGGTTAGCGGGGGGGCAAATGAGCAGTTCTTC. It codes for CASSLEFAVSGGANEQFF.

The CDR3 bases are TGCAGTGCTAGAGGAGCAGGGTCCTACGAGCAGTACTTC. Its protein is CSARGAGSYEQYF. V and J are TRBV20-1 and TRBJ2-5; D is possibly TRBD1 (5 bases). Near its end, the DNA agrees better with TRBJ2-7, so the J call may be wrong. This CDR3 comprises 13 residues. CDR1 DFQATT and CDR2 SNEGSKA come from the germline V gene (reference sequence).

The chain links TRBV6-6 to TRBJ2-7; the D gene could be TRBD1 or TRBD2 (5 bases each). Trimming removed 6 bases from V and 1 base from J, with 16 bases in between. This CDR3 comprises 15 residues. Germline V gives CDR1 MNHNY, CDR2 SVGAGI (reference sequence). CDR3 sequence reads: CASSRGVGDSYEQYF. CDR3 sequence (DNA): TGTGCCAGCAGCAGAGGGGTGGGGGATTCCTACGAGCAGTACTTC.

This sequence joins TRBV5-1 and TRBJ2-5; 7 bases match TRBD2. Germline V gene lookup returns CDR1 SGHRS and CDR2 YFSETQ. The V and J ends lost 7 bases and 1 base, in that order; junction bases with no gene match: 7. The length of the CDR3 is 14 residues. In DNA, the CDR3 is TGCGCCAGCGGGGAAGCGGGGCCCCAAGAGACCCAGTACTTC. This gives the protein CASGEAGPQETQYF.

The gene calls are TRBV9 and TRBJ2-7, with a weak D call TRBD1 (6 bases). This CDR3 contains 16 residues. V dropped 4 bases and J dropped 4 bases, with 21 bases sitting between them. Germline V gives CDR1 SGDLS, CDR2 YYNGEE. CDR3 nucleotides: TGTGCCAGCAGCCCCTACGCAGGGGCCCTAGAGTACGAGCAGTACTTC. Translating gives CASSPYAGALEYEQYF.

Worth noting for this clonotype: Its ends do not fully match the called genes, so a read error is possible. The CDR3 sequence is CASSRQESQGTQYF. DNA for the CDR3: TGTGCCAGCAGCAGACAGGAATCTCAAGGGACCCAGTACTTC. This chain connects TRBV7-8 to TRBJ2-5, with D tentatively TRBD1 (6 bases). This CDR3 is built from 14 residues. The germline gives CDR1 SGHVS, CDR2 FQNEAQ.

The V gene is TRBV12-3 or TRBV12-4, the J gene TRBJ1-5; unclear D gene. Trimming stripped 1 base from V and 11 bases from J, with 9 bases between. The CDR3 contains 12 residues. CDR3 in DNA: TGTGCCAGCAGTTTAGGGCCTGGGGCCCAGCATTTT. It translates to CASSLGPGAQHF.

The chain recombines TRBV7-9 with TRBJ2-5, with D possibly TRBD1 on 5 matching bases. Trimming left V 0 bases short and J 2 bases short, with 16 bases between. The CDR3 is 17 amino acids. Looked up from germline, CDR1 is SEHNR and CDR2 is FQNEAQ (reference sequence). The CDR3, as DNA: TGTGCCAGCAGCTTAGCCTTATGGGGCAGGAATCAAGAGACCCAGTACTTC. Protein: CASSLALWGRNQETQYF.

Only a few counts were recorded for this clonotype. V and J are TRBV15 and TRBJ1-1; the D is unclear. From germline, CDR1 is LNHNV and CDR2 YYDKDF (reference sequence). This CDR3 spans 14 amino acids. Trimming removed 1 base at V and 3 bases at J, with 9 bases between. The CDR3 is CATSRGGYDTEAFF. The CDR3 nucleotides are TGTGCCACCAGCAGAGGAGGGTACGACACTGAAGCTTTCTTT.

This sequence joins TRBV28 and TRBJ1-5, with a possible D match to TRBD1 (6 bases). The CDR3 is 13 amino acids. V was pared by 9 bases and J by 1 base, with 10 bases between. Looked up from germline, CDR1 is MDHEN and CDR2 is SYDVKM. CDR3 amino acids: CASQGGSNQPQHF. The CDR3 DNA sequence: TGTGCCAGTCAAGGGGGGAGCAATCAGCCCCAGCATTTT.

J is TRBJ2-3 and V is TRBV7-2; 14 positions agree with TRBD2. J was trimmed by 4 bases and V by 3 bases; bases with no gene match: 3. Per the germline V gene, CDR1 is SGHTA and CDR2 is FQGNSA. The CDR3 runs to 16 residues. CDR3 loop: CASSLGTSGGADTQYF. The CDR3 DNA follows: TGTGCCAGCAGCTTGGGGACTAGCGGGGGAGCAGATACGCAGTATTTT.

V and J are TRBV5-1 and TRBJ2-3; 7 bases are shared with TRBD2. With 5 bases clipped from V and 3 bases from J, the junction kept 9 bases outside the gene matches. Germline CDR1 reads SGHRS; CDR2 reads YFSETQ. The CDR3 is 15 residues long. CDR3 loop: CASSLTSAGTDTQYF. The CDR3 DNA follows: TGCGCCAGCAGTCTAACTAGCGCCGGGACAGATACGCAGTATTTT. Full variable domain (remainder filled in from reference TRBV5-1 and TRBJ2-3): KAGVTQTPRYLIKTRGQQVTLSCSPISGHRSVSWYQQTPGQGLQFLFEYFSETQRNKGNFPGRFSGRQFSNSRSEMNVSTLELGDSALYLCASSLTSAGTDTQYFGPGTRLTVL.

The rearrangement joins TRBV12-3 or TRBV12-4 to TRBJ1-2; D remains ambiguous. Trimming left V 4 bases short and J 2 bases short, with 8 bases between. CDR3 size: 13 residues. DNA of the CDR3: TGTGCCAGCAGTTGGACCAACAACTATGGCTACACCTTC. It translates to CASSWTNNYGYTF.